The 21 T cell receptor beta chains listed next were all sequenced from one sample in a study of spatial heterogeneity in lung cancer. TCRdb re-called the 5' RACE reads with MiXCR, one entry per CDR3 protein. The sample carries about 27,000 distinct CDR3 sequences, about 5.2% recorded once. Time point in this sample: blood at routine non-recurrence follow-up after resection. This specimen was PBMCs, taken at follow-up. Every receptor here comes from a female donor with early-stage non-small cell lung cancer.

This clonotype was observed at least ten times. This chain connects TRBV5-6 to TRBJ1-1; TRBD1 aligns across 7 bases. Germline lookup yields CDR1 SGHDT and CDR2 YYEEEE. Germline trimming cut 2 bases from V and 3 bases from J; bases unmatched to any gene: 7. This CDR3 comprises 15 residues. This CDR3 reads CASSFRPGQDTEAFF. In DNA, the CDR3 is TGTGCCAGCAGCTTTCGACCCGGACAGGACACTGAAGCTTTCTTT.

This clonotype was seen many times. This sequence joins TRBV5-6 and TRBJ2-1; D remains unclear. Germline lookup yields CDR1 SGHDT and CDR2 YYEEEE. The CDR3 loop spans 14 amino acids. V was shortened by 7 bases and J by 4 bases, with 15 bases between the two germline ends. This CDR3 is CASFLDVGYNEQFF. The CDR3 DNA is TGTGCCAGCTTTCTGGATGTGGGTTACAATGAGCAGTTCTTC.

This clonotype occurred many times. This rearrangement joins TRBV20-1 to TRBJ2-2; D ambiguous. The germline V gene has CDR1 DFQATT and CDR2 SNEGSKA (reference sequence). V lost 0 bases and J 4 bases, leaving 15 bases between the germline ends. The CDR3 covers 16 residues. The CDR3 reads CSARDHGRDPTGELFF. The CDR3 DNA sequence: TGCAGTGCTAGAGATCATGGCCGAGATCCCACCGGGGAGCTGTTTTTT.

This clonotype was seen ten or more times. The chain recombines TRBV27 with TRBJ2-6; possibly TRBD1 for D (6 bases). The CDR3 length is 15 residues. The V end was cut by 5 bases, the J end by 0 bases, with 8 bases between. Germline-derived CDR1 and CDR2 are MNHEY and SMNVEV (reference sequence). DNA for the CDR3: TGTGCCAGCAGTGTGGACAGCTCTGGGGCCAACGTCCTGACTTTC. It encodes CASSVDSSGANVLTF.

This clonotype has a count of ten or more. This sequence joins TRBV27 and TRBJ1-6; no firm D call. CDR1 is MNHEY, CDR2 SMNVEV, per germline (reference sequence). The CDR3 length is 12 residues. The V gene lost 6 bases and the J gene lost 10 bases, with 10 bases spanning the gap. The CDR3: CASRETGSPLHF. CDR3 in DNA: TGTGCCAGCAGGGAAACGGGGTCACCCCTCCACTTT.

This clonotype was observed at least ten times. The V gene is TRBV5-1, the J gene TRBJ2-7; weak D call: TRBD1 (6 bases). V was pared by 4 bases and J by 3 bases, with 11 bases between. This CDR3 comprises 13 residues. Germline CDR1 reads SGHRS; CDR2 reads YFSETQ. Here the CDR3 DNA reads TGCGCCAGCAGCCCGGCAGGGGTCTACGAGCAGTACTTC. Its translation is CASSPAGVYEQYF.

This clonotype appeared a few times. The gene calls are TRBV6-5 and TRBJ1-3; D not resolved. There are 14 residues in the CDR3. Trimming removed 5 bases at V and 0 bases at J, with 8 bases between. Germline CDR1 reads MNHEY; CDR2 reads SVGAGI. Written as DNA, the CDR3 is TGTGCCAGCAGTCTACTCCACTCTGGAAACACCATATATTTT. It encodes CASSLLHSGNTIYF.

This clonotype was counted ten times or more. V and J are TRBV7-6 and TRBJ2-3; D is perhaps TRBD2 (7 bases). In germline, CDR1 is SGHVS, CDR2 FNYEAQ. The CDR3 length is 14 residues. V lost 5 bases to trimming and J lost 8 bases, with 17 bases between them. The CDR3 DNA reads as TGTGCCAGCAGCCCCGGTGGGGGGGGCGGTACGCAGTATTTT. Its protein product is CASSPGGGGGTQYF.

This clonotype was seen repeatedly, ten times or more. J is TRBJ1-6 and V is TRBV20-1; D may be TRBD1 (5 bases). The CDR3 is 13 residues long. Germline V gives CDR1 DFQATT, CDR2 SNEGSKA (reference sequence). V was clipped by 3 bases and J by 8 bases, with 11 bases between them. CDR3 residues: CSASSQGDSPLHF. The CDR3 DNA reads TGCAGTGCTAGCTCTCAGGGAGATTCACCCCTCCACTTT.

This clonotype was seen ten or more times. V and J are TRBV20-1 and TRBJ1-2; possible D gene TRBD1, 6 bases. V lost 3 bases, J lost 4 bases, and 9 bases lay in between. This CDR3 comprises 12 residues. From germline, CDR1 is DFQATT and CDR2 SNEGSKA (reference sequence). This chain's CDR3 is CSASPRGYGYTF. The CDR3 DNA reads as TGCAGTGCTAGCCCCAGGGGCTATGGCTACACCTTC.

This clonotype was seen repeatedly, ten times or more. CDR3 residues: CSARGLAGELEQYF. CDR3 DNA sequence: TGCAGTGCTAGGGGACTAGCGGGAGAACTCGAGCAGTACTTC. This chain links TRBV20-1 with TRBJ2-7; the match to TRBD2 covers 14 bases. The CDR3 runs to 14 residues. Germline V gene lookup returns CDR1 DFQATT and CDR2 SNEGSKA (reference sequence). The ends lost 3 bases at V and 6 bases at J; junction bases unmatched: 4.

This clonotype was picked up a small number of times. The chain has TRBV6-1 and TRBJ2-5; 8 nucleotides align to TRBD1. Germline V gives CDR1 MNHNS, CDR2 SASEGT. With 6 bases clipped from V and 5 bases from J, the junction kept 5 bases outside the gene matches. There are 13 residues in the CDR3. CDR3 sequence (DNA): TGTGCCAGCAGAAACAGGGGGGTTGAGACCCAGTACTTC. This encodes CASRNRGVETQYF.

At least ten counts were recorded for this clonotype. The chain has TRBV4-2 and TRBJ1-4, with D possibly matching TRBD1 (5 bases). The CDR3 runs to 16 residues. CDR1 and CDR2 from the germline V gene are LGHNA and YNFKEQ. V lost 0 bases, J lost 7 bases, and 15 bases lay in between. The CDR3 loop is CASSQERAGLGEKLFF. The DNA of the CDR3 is TGTGCCAGCAGCCAAGAGCGCGCAGGGTTGGGTGAAAAACTGTTTTTT.

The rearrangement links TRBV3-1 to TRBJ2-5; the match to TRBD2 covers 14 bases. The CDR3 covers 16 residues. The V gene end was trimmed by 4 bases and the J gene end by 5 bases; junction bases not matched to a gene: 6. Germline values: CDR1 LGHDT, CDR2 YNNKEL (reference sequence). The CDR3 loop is CASSLGTSGSGETQYF. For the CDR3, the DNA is TGTGCCAGCAGCCTAGGGACTAGCGGGAGCGGGGAGACCCAGTACTTC.

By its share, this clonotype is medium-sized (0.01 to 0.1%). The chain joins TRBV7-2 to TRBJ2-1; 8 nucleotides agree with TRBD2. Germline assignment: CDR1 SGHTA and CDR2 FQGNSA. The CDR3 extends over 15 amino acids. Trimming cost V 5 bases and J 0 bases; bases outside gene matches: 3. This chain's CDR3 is CASSTAGASYNEQFF. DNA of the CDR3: TGTGCCAGCAGCACAGCGGGAGCCTCCTACAATGAGCAGTTCTTC.

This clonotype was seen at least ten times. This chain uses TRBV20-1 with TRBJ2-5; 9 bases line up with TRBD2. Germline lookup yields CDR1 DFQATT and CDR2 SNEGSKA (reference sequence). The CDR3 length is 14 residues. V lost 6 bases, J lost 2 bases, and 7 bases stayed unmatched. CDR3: CSAISGSRQETQYF. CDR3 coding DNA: TGCAGTGCCATTAGCGGGAGCCGGCAAGAGACCCAGTACTTC.

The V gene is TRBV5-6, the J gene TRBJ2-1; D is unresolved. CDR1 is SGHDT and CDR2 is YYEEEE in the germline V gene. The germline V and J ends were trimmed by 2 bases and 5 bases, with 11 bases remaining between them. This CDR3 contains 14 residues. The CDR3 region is CASSLGRPDNEQFF. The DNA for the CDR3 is TGTGCCAGCAGCTTAGGACGTCCTGACAATGAGCAGTTCTTC.

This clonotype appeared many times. CDR3 residues: CASSQVGRDLEDIQYF. In DNA, the CDR3 is TGTGCCAGCAGCCAAGTAGGCAGGGACTTAGAGGACATTCAGTACTTC. V and J are TRBV4-2 and TRBJ2-4, with D perhaps TRBD2 (6 bases). Germline assignment: CDR1 LGHNA and CDR2 YNFKEQ. The CDR3 spans 16 residues. Trimming cost V 1 base and J 8 bases, with 18 bases left between them.

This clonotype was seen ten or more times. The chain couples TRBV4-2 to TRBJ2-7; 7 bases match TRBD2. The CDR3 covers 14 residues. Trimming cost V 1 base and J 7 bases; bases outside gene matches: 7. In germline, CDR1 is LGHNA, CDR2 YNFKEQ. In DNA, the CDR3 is TGTGCCAGCAGCCAAGGAGGAGCGGGGCGGGAGCAGTACTTC. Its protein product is CASSQGGAGREQYF.

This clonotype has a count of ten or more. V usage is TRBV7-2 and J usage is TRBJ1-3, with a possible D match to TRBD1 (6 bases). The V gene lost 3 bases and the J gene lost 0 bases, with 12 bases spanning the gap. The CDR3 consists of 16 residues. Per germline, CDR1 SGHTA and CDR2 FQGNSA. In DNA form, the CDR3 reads TGTGCCAGCAGCTTGGGACAACCGAGCTCTGGAAACACCATATATTTT. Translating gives CASSLGQPSSGNTIYF.

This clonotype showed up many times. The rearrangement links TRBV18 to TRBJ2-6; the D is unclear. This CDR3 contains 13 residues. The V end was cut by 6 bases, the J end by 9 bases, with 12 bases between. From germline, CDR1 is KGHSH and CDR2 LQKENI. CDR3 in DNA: TGTGCCAGCTCTCCTACCCCGGACAACGTCCTGACTTTC. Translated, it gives CASSPTPDNVLTF.